The source of this TCR beta chain is a study of control samples from healthy donors and cancer patients. Profiled with immunoSEQ multiplex PCR; TCRdb holds only in-frame clones, not every one. The table has 170,000 or so clones, 80% to 95% seen once. Unmatched junction bases numbered 1, after V lost 4 bases and J lost 7 bases. The CDR3 runs 12 residues. Germline CDR1 is SNHLY and CDR2 is FYNNEI. The receptor was isolated from a young man in good health. Sample: blood. The J gene is TRBJ2-7, the V gene TRBV2; 10 nucleotides agree with TRBD1. The CDR3 sequence: CASSGTGGEQYF. In DNA, the CDR3 is TGTGCCAGCAGTGGGACAGGGGGAGAGCAGTACTTC.